This T cell receptor beta chain emerged from a study of T cells in localized non-small cell lung cancer. Study conclusions and caveats: Appearance in adjacent lung was seen for a median approximately 58 of the top 100 tumor clones.

Only in-frame clones appear in the TCRdb table, and some are missing; sequencing was by immunoSEQ multiplex PCR. The table records roughly 34,000 clones, 85% to 90% of them present only once. Comment on this clone: Its cognate antigen is unknown.

Here the sequenced sample was peripheral blood, taken before any cancer treatment. The sequence was obtained from a male donor aged 60 or over with stage III lung adenocarcinoma.

CDR3 residues: CASSLGPRGAEAFF. As DNA, the CDR3 is TGTGCCAGCAGCTTAGGACCCCGGGGGGCTGAAGCTTTCTTT. The chain carries TRBV7-9 and TRBJ1-1, with D tentatively TRBD1 (5 bases). The ends were cut back, 1 base at V and 6 bases at J, with 12 bases in the middle. CDR1 is SEHNR, CDR2 FQNEAQ, per germline (reference sequence). The CDR3 has 14 amino acids.